This T cell receptor beta chain was found in a study of T cells in Graves' hyperthyroidism and ophthalmopathy. Disease duration was under 3 months in the ophthalmopathy patients, who also had a Clinical Activity Score of at least 3 and a NOSPECS grade of at least 4. CDR1 DFQATT and CDR2 SNEGSKA come from the germline V gene (reference sequence). The CDR3 has 13 amino acids. The J segment lost 7 bases and the V segment lost 5 bases, leaving 9 bases of the junction unmatched. This clonotype has ten or more counts. Its antigen is as yet unknown. It was RNA transcripts that yielded the amplified TCR beta CDR3 regions. Using the HTBI primer set, a first-round RT-PCR was run on the TCR CDR3. From the multiplex PCR reads, TCRdb called clonotypes with MiXCR, one entry per CDR3 protein. The sample has roughly 600,000 distinct CDR3 sequences; about 14% are singletons. Study-level findings and limits: Ophthalmopathy was distinguished from stable hyperthyroidism by 13 V-J signatures.

The chain combines TRBV20-1 with TRBJ2-7; 9 bases are a match to TRBD2. Material for sequencing was blood. This TCR derives from a woman aged 45 to 65 with Graves' ophthalmopathy. In DNA form, the CDR3 reads TGCAGTGCTGGGCCGGGACTAGCTAGGGAGCAGTACTTC. This codes for CSAGPGLAREQYF.